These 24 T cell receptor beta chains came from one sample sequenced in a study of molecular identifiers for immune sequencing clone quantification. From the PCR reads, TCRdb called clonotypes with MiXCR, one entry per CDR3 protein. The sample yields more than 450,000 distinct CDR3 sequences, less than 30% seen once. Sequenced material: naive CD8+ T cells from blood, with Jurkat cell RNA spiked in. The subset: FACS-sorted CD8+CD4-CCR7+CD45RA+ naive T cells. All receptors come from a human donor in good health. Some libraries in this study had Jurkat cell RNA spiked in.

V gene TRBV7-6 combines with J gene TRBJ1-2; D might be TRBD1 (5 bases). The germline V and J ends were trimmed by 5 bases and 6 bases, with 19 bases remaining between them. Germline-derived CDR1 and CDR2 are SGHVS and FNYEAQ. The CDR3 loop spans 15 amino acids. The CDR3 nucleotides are TGTGCCAGCAGCCCGCGGGACGCCTATCCTAATGGCTACACCTTC. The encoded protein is CASSPRDAYPNGYTF. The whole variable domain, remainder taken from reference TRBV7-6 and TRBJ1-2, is GAGVSQSPRYKVTKRGQDVALRCDPISGHVSLYWYRQALGQGPEFLTYFNYEAQQDKSGLPNDRFSAERPEGSISTLTIQRTEQRDSAMYRCASSPRDAYPNGYTFGSGTRLTVV.

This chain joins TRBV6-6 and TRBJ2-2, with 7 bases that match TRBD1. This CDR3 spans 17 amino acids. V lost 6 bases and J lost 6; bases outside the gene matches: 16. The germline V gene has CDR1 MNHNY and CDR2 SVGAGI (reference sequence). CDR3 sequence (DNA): TGTGCCAGCAGACCCAATGACAGGGAGTGGAGTTCCGGGGAGCTGTTTTTT. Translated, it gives CASRPNDREWSSGELFF.

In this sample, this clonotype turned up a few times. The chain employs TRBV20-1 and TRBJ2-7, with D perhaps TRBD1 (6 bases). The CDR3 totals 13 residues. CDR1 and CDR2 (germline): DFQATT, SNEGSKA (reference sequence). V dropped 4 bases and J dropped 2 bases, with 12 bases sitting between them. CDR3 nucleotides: TGCAGTGCTATCATTCCAGGGGCCTACGAGCAGTACTTC. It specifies CSAIIPGAYEQYF.

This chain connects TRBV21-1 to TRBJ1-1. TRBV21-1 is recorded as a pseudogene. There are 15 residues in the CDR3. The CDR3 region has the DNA TGTGCCAGCTCTAGGGGAGGGGGGCAGAACACTGAAGCTTTCTTT. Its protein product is CASSRGGGQNTEAFF.

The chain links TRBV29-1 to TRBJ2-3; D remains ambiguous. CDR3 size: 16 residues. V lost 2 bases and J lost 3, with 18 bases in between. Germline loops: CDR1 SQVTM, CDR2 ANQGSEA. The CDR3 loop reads CSVEPPQVYWTDTQYF. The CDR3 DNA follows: TGCAGCGTTGAACCCCCCCAGGTGTATTGGACAGATACGCAGTATTTT.

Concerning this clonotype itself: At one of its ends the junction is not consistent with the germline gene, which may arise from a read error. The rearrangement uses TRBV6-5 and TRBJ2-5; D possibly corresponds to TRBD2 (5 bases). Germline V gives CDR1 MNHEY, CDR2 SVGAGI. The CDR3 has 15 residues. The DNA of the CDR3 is TGTGCCAGCAGTGCCACTCTAGCAGACAAAGAGGCCCAGTACTTC. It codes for CASSATLADKEAQYF.

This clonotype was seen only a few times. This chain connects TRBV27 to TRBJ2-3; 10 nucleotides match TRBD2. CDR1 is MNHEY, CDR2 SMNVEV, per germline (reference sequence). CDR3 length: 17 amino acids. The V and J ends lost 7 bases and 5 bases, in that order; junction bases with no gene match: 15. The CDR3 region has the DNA TGTGCCAGCACCCCTATCTGGCTAGCGGGGGTTGGAGATACGCAGTATTTT. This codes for CASTPIWLAGVGDTQYF.

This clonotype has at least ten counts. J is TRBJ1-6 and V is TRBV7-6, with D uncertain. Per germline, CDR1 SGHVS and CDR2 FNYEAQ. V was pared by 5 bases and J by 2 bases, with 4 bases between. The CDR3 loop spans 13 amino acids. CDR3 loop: CASSAAYNSPLHF. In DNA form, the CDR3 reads TGTGCCAGCAGCGCCGCCTATAATTCACCCCTCCACTTT.

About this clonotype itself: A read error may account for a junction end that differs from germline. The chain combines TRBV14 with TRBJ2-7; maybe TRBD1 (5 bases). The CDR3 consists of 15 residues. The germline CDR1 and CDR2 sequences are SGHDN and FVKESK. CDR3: CAGSQDFSGYYEQYF. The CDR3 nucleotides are TGTGCCGGCAGCCAAGATTTCTCAGGGTACTACGAGCAGTACTTC.

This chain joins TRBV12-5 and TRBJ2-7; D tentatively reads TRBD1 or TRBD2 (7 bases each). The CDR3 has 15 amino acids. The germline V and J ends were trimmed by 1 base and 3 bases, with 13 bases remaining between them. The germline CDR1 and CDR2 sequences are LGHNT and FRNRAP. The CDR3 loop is CASGLDPGGVYEQYF. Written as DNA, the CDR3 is TGTGCTAGTGGTTTGGACCCAGGGGGGGTCTACGAGCAGTACTTC.

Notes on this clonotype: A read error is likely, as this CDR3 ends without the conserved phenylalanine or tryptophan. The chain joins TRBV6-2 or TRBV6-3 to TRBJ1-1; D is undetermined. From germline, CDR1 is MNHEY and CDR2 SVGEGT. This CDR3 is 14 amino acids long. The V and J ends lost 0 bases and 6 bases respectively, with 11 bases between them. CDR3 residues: CASSYSSAGAEAFL. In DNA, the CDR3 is TGTGCCAGCAGTTACTCGTCGGCGGGCGCTGAAGCTTTCCTT.

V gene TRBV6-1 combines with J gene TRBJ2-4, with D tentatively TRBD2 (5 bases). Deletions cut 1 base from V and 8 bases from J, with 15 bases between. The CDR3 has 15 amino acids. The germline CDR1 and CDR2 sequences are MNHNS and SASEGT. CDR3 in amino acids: CASSEEEDWGYIQYF. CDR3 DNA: TGTGCCAGCAGTGAAGAGGAGGACTGGGGATACATTCAGTACTTC.

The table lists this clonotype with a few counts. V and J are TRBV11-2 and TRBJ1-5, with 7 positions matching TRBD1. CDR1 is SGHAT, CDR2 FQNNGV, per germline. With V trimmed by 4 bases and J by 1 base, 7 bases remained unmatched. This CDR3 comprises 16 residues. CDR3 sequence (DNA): TGTGCCAGCAGCTGGGGGCCGACAGGGAGCAATCAGCCCCAGCATTTT. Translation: CASSWGPTGSNQPQHF.

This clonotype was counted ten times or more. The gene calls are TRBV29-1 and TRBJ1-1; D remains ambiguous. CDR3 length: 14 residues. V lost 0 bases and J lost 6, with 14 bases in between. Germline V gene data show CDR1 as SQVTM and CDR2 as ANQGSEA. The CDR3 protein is CSVEEVGVTAEAFF. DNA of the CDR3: TGCAGCGTTGAAGAAGTCGGGGTTACGGCTGAAGCTTTCTTT.

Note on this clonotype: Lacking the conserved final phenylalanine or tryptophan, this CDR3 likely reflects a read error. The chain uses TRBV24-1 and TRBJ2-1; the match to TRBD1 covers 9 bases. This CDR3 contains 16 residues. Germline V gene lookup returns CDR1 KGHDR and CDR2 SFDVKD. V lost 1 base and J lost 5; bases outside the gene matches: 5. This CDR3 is CATSDLQGARDNEQFI. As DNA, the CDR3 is TGTGCCACCAGTGATTTACAGGGGGCGCGGGACAATGAGCAGTTCATC.

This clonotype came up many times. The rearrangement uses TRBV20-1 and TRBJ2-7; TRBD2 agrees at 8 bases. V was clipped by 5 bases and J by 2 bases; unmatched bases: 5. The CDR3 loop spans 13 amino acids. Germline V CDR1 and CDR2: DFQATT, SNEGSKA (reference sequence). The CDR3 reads CSADTGGAYEQYF. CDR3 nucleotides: TGCAGTGCTGATACCGGGGGGGCCTACGAGCAGTACTTC.

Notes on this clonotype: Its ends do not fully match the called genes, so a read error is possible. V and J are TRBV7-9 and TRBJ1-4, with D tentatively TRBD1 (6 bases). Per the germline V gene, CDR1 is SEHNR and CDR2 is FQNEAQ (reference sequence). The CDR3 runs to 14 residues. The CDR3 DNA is TGTGCCGGCAGCGGTACAGGGTCAAATGAAAAACTGTTTTTT. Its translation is CAGSGTGSNEKLFF.

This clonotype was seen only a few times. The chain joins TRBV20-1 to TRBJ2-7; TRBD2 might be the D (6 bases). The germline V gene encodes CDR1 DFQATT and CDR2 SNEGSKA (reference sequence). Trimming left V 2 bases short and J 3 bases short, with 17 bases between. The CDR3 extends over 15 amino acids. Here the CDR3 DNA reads TGCAGTGCTAGACCAACCAGGGAGGCCTACTACGAGCAGTACTTC. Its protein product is CSARPTREAYYEQYF.

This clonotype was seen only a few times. CDR3 loop: CASSLSGTGKNIQYF. DNA for the CDR3: TGTGCCAGCAGCCTAAGCGGGACAGGGAAAAACATTCAGTACTTC. The V call is TRBV5-4, the J call TRBJ2-4, with 9 bases lining up with TRBD1. Germline V gene sequence: CDR1 SGHNT, CDR2 YYREEE (reference sequence). The CDR3 is 15 residues long. V shed 4 bases and J 4 bases; nucleotides not matched to a gene: 6.

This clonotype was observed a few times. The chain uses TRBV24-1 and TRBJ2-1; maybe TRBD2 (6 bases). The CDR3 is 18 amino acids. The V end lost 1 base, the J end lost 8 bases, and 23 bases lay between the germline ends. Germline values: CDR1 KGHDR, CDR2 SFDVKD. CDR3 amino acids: CATSDFWEACYYSYEQFF. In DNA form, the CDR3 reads TGTGCCACCAGTGATTTTTGGGAGGCTTGTTATTACTCCTATGAGCAGTTCTTC.

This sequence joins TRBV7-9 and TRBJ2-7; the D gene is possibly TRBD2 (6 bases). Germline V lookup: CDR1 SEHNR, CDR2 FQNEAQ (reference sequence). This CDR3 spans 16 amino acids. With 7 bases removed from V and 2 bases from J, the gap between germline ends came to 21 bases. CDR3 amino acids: CASTLIIAEGTYEQYF. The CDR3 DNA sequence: TGTGCCAGCACCCTTATTATAGCGGAGGGGACCTACGAGCAGTACTTC.

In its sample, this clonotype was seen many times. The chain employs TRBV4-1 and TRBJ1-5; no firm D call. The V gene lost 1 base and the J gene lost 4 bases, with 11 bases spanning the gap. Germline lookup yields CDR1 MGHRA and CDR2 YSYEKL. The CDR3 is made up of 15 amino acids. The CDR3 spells CASSQVGGLNQPQHF. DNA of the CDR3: TGCGCCAGCAGCCAAGTGGGAGGGCTAAATCAGCCCCAGCATTTT.

The CDR3 region is CASGLGTGVLGQYF. The CDR3 coding sequence is TGTGCCAGCGGCCTCGGGACCGGGGTGCTTGGGCAGTACTTC. This sequence joins TRBV5-6 and TRBJ2-7; D tentatively reads TRBD1 or TRBD2 (5 bases each). The CDR3 is 14 residues long. The V end lost 7 bases, the J end lost 9 bases, and 23 bases lay between the germline ends. Germline values: CDR1 SGHDT, CDR2 YYEEEE.

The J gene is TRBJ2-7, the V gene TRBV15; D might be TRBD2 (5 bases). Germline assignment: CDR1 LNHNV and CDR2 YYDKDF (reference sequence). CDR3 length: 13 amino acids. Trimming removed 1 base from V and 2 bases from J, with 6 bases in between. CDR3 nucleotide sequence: TGTGCCACCAGCAGAGGAGGGCCCTACGAGCAGTACTTC. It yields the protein CATSRGGPYEQYF.